The clone carrying this T cell receptor (beta chain) came up a few times. From RNA transcripts, TCR beta CDR3 regions were amplified. The primer set for the first-round RT-PCR of the TCR CDR3 was HTBI. TCRdb processed the multiplex PCR reads anew with MiXCR; each CDR3 protein has one entry. The sample includes around 530,000 distinct CDR3 sequences, about 15% of them seen just once. The CDR3 covers 18 residues. Losses at the gene ends were 0 bases for V and 9 bases for J; bases not matched to a gene: 21. Germline lookup yields CDR1 DFQATT and CDR2 SNEGSKA (reference sequence). These data come from a study of T cells in Graves' hyperthyroidism and ophthalmopathy.

Specimen: blood. This sequence originates from a woman in her late teens or twenties with Graves' ophthalmopathy. This chain joins TRBV20-1 and TRBJ2-7; the match to TRBD1 covers 9 bases. The CDR3: CSARDFPSRDRVPGGQYF. In nucleotides, the CDR3 is TGCAGTGCTAGAGATTTCCCTTCCCGGGACAGGGTACCGGGGGGGCAGTACTTC.